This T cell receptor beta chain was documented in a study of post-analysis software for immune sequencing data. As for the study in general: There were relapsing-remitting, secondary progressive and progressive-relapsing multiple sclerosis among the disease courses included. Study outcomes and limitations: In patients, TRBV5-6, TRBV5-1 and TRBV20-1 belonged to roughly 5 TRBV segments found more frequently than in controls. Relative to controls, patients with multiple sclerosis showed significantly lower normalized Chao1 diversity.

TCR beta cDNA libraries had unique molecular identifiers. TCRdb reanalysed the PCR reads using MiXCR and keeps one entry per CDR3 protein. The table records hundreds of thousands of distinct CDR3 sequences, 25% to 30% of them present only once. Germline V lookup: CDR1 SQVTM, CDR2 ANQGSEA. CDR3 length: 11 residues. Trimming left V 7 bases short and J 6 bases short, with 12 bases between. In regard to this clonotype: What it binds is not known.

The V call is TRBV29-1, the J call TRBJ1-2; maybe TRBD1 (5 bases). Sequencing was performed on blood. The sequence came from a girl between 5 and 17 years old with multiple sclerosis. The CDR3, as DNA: TGCAGCGCCGGTGGGGGAAATGGCTACACCTTC. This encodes CSAGGGNGYTF.